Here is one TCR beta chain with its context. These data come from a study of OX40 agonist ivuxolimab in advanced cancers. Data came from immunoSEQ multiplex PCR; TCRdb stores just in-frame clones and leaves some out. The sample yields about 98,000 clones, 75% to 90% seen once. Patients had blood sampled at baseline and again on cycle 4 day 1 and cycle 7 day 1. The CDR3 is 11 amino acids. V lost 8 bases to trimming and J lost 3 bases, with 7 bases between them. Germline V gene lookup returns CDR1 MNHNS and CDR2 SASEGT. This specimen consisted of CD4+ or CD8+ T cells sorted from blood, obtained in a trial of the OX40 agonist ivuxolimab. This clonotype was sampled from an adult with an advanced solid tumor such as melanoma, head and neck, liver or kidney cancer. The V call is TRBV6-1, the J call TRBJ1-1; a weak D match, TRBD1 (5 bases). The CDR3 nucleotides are TGTGCCAGCCTAGGGGACACTGAAGCTTTCTTT. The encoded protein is CASLGDTEAFF.